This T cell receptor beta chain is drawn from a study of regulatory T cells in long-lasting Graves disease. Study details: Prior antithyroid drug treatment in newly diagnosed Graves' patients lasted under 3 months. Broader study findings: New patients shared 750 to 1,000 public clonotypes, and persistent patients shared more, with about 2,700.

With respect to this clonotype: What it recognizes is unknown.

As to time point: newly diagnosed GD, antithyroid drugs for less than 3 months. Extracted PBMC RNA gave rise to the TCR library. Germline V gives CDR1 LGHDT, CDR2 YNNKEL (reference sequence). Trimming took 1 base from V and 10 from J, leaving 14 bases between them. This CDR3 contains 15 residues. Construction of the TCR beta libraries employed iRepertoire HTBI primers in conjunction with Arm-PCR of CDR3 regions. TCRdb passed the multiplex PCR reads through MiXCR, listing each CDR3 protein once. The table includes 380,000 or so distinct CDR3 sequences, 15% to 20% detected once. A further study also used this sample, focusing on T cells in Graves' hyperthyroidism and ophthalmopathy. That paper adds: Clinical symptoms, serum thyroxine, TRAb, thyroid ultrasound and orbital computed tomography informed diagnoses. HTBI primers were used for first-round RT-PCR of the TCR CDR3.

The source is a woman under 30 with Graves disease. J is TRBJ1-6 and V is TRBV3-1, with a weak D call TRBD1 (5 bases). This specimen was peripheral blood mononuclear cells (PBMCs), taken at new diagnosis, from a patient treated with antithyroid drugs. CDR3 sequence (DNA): TGTGCCAGCAGCCAAGTCCTGACAGCTCAGTCACCCCTCCACTTT. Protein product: CASSQVLTAQSPLHF.